These T cell receptor beta chains were read from a single sample in a study of T cells in Graves' hyperthyroidism and ophthalmopathy. A single record per CDR3 protein comes from TCRdb applying MiXCR to the multiplex PCR reads. The sample has hundreds of thousands of distinct CDR3 sequences; 20% to 25% are singletons. The sample comprised blood. These receptors were collected from a man in his forties or fifties with Graves' hyperthyroidism. CDR3s include the opening cysteine and the closing phenylalanine or tryptophan. A D gene is named only where the DNA matches it firmly. Clone size is given for some rows only: seen once, a few or many times, or a class if the clone is expanded.

>.|.|TRBJ2-3|TRBV5-5
CASSPRVVSTDTQYF
TGTGCCAGCAGCCCACGAGTAGTTAGTACAGATACGCAGTATTTT
>few|.|TRBJ2-3|TRBV12-3/TRBV12-4
CASSLEQGSDTQYF
TGTGCCAGCAGTTTAGAACAGGGCTCAGATACGCAGTATTTT
>few|TRBD2|TRBJ2-3|TRBV7-9
CASSFGTSSTDTQYF
TGTGCCAGCAGCTTCGGGACTAGCAGCACAGATACGCAGTATTTT
>.|TRBD2|TRBJ2-7|TRBV5-1
CASSIAGALNEQYF
TGCGCCAGCAGCATAGCGGGAGCGCTCAACGAGCAGTACTTC
>few|TRBD2|TRBJ2-7|TRBV5-4
CASSGGDSGSNEQYF
TGTGCCAGCAGCGGGGGTGATAGCGGGAGCAACGAGCAGTACTTC
>.|.|TRBJ2-7|TRBV27
CASSLGQIPWNEQYF
TGTGCCAGCAGTTTGGGGCAGATCCCTTGGAATGAGCAGTACTTC
>.|TRBD1|TRBJ2-3|TRBV20-1
CSAKRTGVTDTQYF
TGCAGTGCAAAGAGGACAGGGGTGACAGATACGCAGTATTTT
>.|.|TRBJ1-4|TRBV6-1
CASSDPVGRGEKLFF
TGTGCCAGCAGTGACCCCGTGGGGAGGGGTGAAAAACTGTTTTTT
>.|TRBD2|TRBJ2-3|TRBV7-8
CASSLGVAGHTQYF
TGTGCCAGCAGTCTCGGGGTAGCGGGACATACGCAGTATTTT
>many|.|TRBJ1-1|TRBV5-6
CASSLRASTEAFF
TGTGCCAGCAGCCTCAGGGCAAGCACTGAAGCTTTCTTT
>few|.|TRBJ2-5|TRBV20-1
CSARPGQETQYF
TGCAGTGCTAGACCCGGCCAAGAGACCCAGTACTTC
>few|.|TRBJ2-7|TRBV7-8
CASSQPGRMAYEQYF
TGCGCCAGCAGCCAACCAGGACGGATGGCCTACGAGCAGTACTTC
>.|TRBD2|TRBJ2-1|TRBV3-1
CASSASGTDYNEQFF
TGTGCCAGCAGCGCCAGCGGGACGGATTACAATGAGCAGTTCTTC
>.|TRBD1|TRBJ2-6|TRBV2
CAINPGGQLGANVLTF
TGTGCCATCAACCCTGGGGGACAGTTGGGGGCCAACGTCCTGACTTTC
>many|.|TRBJ1-1|TRBV3-1
CASSRFTNTEAFF
TGTGCCAGCAGTCGGTTTACCAACACTGAAGCTTTCTTT
>.|TRBD2|TRBJ2-1|TRBV7-3
CASSLTFTSGRYEQFF
TGTGCCAGCAGCTTAACGTTTACTAGCGGGAGGTATGAGCAGTTCTTC
>.|.|TRBJ1-6|TRBV19
CASSLAPSYNSPLHF
TGTGCCAGTAGTTTGGCCCCCTCCTATAATTCACCCCTCCACTTT
>once|TRBD2|TRBJ2-7|TRBV11-2
CASSLDLAGPYEQYF
TGTGCCAGCAGCTTAGACCTAGCGGGGCCCTACGAGCAGTACTTC
>many|.|TRBJ2-5|TRBV24-1
CATSAQGEGETQYF
TGTGCCACCAGTGCCCAGGGGGAGGGGGAGACCCAGTACTTC
>few|TRBD1|TRBJ2-3|TRBV5-1
CASESGWTGEADTQYF
TGCGCCAGCGAGTCGGGCTGGACAGGGGAAGCAGATACGCAGTATTTT
>few|TRBD1|TRBJ2-7|TRBV5-1
CASSLGTGEYEQYF
TGCGCCAGCAGCTTGGGAACAGGGGAATACGAGCAGTACTTC
>many|.|TRBJ2-3|TRBV4-1
CASSQTGPLGTDTQYF
TGCGCCAGCAGCCAAACAGGCCCGCTCGGAACAGATACGCAGTATTTT
>few|TRBD2|TRBJ2-1|TRBV7-8
CASSPLSGADNEQFF
TGTGCCAGCAGCCCGCTTAGCGGGGCAGACAATGAGCAGTTCTTC
>few|.|TRBJ1-4|TRBV28
CASSLFESGGLDEKLFF
TGTGCCAGCAGTTTATTCGAATCTGGCGGGTTGGATGAAAAACTGTTTTTT
>.|.|TRBJ2-7|TRBV2
CASSSDPYEQYF
TGTGCCAGCAGTTCTGACCCGTACGAGCAGTACTTC
>many|.|TRBJ2-7|TRBV28
CASSLIPNYEQYF
TGTGCCAGCAGTTTGATCCCTAACTACGAGCAGTACTTC
>few|.|TRBJ2-7|TRBV14
CASSQRRQTYEQYF
TGTGCCAGCAGCCAACGGAGACAGACCTACGAGCAGTACTTC
>many|TRBD1|TRBJ2-3|TRBV11-2
CASSLTGGVIADTQYF
TGTGCCAGCAGCCTTACAGGGGGCGTCATCGCAGATACGCAGTATTTT
>many|.|TRBJ2-4|TRBV28
CASSLLVRRAEAKNIQYF
TGTGCCAGCAGTTTATTAGTCCGCAGGGCAGAAGCCAAAAACATTCAGTACTTC
>many|TRBD2|TRBJ2-1|TRBV27
CASSQVASGRTYNEQFF
TGTGCCAGCAGTCAAGTTGCTAGCGGGAGGACGTACAATGAGCAGTTCTTC
>.|.|TRBJ2-4|TRBV20-1
CSARDSRGIQYF
TGCAGTGCTAGAGACAGCAGAGGCATTCAGTACTTC
>.|TRBD2|TRBJ2-1|TRBV9
CASSPRREASEQFF
TGTGCCAGCAGCCCCCGGCGGGAGGCGTCTGAGCAGTTCTTC
>few|.|TRBJ2-3|TRBV7-2
CASSLEGHTDTQYF
TGTGCCAGCAGCTTAGAGGGTCACACAGATACGCAGTATTTT
>.|.|TRBJ2-1|TRBV5-5
CASSSFDSYNEQFF
TGTGCCAGCAGTTCCTTTGACAGCTACAATGAGCAGTTCTTC
>.|.|TRBJ1-5|TRBV2
CASSVSGGSNQPQHF
TGTGCCAGCAGTGTCTCGGGAGGGAGCAATCAGCCCCAGCATTTT
>few|TRBD1|TRBJ1-5|TRBV18
CASSPDRAAGQPQHF
TGTGCCAGCTCACCAGACAGGGCCGCGGGCCAGCCCCAGCATTTT
>few|.|TRBJ2-2|TRBV18
CASSQDGQNTGELFF
TGTGCCAGCTCACAAGACGGACAGAACACCGGGGAGCTGTTTTTT